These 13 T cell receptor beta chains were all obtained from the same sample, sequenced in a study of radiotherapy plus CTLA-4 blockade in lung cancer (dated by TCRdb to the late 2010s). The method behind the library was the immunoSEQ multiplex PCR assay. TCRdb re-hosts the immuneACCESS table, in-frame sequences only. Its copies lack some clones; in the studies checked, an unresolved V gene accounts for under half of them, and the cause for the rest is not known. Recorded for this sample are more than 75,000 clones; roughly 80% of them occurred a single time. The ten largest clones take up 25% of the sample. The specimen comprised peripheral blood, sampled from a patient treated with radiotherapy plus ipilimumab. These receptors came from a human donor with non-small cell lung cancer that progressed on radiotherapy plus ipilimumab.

The CDR3 nucleotides are TGTGCCAGTAGCCGGACTTACAATACCGCCTACGAGCAGTACGTC. Translation: CASSRTYNTAYEQYV. This chain uses TRBV19 with TRBJ2-7; perhaps TRBD2 as D (5 bases). There are 15 residues in the CDR3. Germline lookup yields CDR1 LNHDA and CDR2 SQIVND (reference sequence). Deletions cut 6 bases from V and 2 bases from J, with 17 bases between.

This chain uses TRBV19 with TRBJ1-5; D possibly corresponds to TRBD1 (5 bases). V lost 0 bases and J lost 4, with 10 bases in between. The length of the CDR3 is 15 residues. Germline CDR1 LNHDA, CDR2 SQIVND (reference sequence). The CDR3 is CASSIDGGRNQPQHF. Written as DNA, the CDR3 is TGTGCCAGTAGTATAGATGGGGGACGAAATCAGCCCCAGCATTTT.

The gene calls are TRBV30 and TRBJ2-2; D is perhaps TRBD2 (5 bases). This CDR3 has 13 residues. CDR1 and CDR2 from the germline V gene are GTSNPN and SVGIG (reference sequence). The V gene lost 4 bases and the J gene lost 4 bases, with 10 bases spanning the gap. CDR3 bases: TGTGCCTGGACCAAGGCGGGCACCGGGGAGCTGTTTTTT. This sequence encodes CAWTKAGTGELFF.

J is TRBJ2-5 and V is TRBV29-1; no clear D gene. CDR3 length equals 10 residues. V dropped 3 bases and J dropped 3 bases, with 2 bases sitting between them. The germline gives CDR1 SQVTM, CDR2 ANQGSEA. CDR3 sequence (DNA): TGCAGCGTTGAGGAAGAGACCCAGTACTTC. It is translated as CSVEEETQYF.

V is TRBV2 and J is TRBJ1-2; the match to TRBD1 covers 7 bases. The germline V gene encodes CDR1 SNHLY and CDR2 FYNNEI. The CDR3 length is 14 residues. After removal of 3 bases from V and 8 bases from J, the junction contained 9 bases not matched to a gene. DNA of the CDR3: TGTGCCAGCAGTGAGGCGAGACAGGGTCAGGGCTACACCTTC. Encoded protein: CASSEARQGQGYTF.

The CDR3 DNA is TGTGCCAGCAGCCCTTTCGACAGGGGGCTGAGAGGAAACACCATATATTTT. Translation: CASSPFDRGLRGNTIYF. The V gene is TRBV11-2, the J gene TRBJ1-3, with 10 positions matching TRBD1. CDR1 and CDR2 from the germline V gene are SGHAT and FQNNGV. The CDR3 runs 17 residues. The trim removed 5 bases at V and 4 bases at J, leaving 11 bases unmatched.

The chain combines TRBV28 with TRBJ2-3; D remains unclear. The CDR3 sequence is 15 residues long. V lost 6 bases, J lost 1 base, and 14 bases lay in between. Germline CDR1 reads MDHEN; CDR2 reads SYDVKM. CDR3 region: CASRRPPGGTDTQYF. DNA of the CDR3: TGTGCCAGCAGGCGACCACCTGGGGGCACAGATACGCAGTATTTT.

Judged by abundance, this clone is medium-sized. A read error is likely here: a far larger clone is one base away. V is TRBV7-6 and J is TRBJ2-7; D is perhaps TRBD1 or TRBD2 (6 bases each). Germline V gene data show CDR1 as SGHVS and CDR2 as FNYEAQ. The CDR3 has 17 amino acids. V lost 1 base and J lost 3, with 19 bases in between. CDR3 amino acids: CASSLEGGWGGYYEQYF. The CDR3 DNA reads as TGTGCCAGCAGCTTAGAGGGGGGTTGGGGCGGGTACTACGAGCAGTACTTC.

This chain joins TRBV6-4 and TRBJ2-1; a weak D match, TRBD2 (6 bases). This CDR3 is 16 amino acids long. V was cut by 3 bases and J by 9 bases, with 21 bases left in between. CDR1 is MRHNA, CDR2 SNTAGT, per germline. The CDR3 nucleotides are TGTGCCAGCAGTGAATCGCGGGATTTCACGAGTGGTGAGCAGTTCTTC. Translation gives CASSESRDFTSGEQFF.

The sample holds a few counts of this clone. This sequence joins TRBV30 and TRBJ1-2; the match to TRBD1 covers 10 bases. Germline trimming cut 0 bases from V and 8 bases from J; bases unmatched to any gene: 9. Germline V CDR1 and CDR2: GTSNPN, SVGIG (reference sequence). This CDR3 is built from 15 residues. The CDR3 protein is CAWSVPDRGYGGYTF. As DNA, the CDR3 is TGTGCCTGGAGTGTCCCGGACAGGGGGTACGGCGGCTACACCTTC.

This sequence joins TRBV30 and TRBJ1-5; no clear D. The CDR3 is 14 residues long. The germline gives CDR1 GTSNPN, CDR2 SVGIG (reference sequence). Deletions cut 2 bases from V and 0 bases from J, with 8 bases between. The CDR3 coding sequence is TGTGCCTGGAGTAGCTCGGATAGCAATCAGCCCCAGCATTTT. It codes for CAWSSSDSNQPQHF. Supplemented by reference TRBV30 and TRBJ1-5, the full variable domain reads SQTIHQWPATLVQPVGSPLSLECTVEGTSNPNLYWYRQAAGRGLQLLFYSVGIGQISSEVPQNLSASRPQDRQFILSSKKLLLSDSGFYLCAWSSSDSNQPQHFGDGTRLSIL.

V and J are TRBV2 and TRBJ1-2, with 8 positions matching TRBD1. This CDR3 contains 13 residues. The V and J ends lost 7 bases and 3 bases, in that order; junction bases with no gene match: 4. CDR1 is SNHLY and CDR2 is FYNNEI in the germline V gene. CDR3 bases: TGTGCCAGCATAGAACAGGGGGACTATGGCTACACCTTC. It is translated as CASIEQGDYGYTF.

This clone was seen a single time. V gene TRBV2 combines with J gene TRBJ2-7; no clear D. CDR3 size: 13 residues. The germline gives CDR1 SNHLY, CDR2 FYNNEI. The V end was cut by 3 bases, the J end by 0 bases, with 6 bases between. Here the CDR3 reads CASSEGSSYEQYF. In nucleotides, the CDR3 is TGTGCCAGCAGTGAGGGCAGCTCCTACGAGCAGTACTTC.